These T cell receptor beta chains were read from a single sample in a study of cytomegalovirus exposure and HLA in healthy donors. Repertoires were generated with immunoSEQ multiplex PCR, while TCRdb's copy carries only in-frame clones and drops some. The table records 150,000 to 200,000 clones, around 68% of them present only once. The specimen sequenced was PBMCs. Every receptor here comes from a man in his forties in good health and CMV-seronegative. CDR3s include the opening cysteine and the closing phenylalanine or tryptophan. Fields, in order: clone size, D gene, J gene, CDR3 length, V gene, CDR3 protein, CDR3 DNA. The D gene is left open where the match is weak. Rows give clone size only sometimes, using once, few, many, or a class for an expanded clone.

size: NA; D: NA; J: TRBJ2-1; length: 13; V: TRBV9; CDR3: CASSPSGSPEQFF; DNA: TGTGCCAGCAGCCCGAGCGGTAGTCCTGAGCAGTTCTTC
size: NA; D: TRBD1; J: TRBJ2-3; length: 15; V: TRBV6-1; CDR3: CASRETGAWTDTQYF; DNA: TGTGCCAGCAGGGAGACAGGGGCCTGGACAGATACGCAGTATTTT
size: NA; D: TRBD1; J: TRBJ1-1; length: 16; V: TRBV19; CDR3: CASSRGQGGVNTEAFF; DNA: TGTGCCAGTAGTAGGGGACAGGGAGGGGTAAACACTGAAGCTTTCTTT
size: NA; D: NA; J: TRBJ2-2; length: 15; V: TRBV5-4; CDR3: CASSLGLANTGELFF; DNA: TGTGCCAGCAGCTTGGGACTAGCGAACACCGGGGAGCTGTTTTTT
size: NA; D: NA; J: TRBJ2-5; length: 14; V: TRBV2; CDR3: CASSETQGKETRYF; DNA: TGTGCCAGCAGTGAAACCCAGGGTAAAGAGACCCGGTACTTC
size: few; D: NA; J: TRBJ2-5; length: 13; V: TRBV11-2; CDR3: CASRQPRGGTQYF; DNA: TGTGCCAGCAGACAGCCCCGTGGAGGGACCCAGTACTTC
size: few; D: TRBD2; J: TRBJ2-1; length: 18; V: TRBV7-9; CDR3: CSSSLGLAGVGSYNEQFF; DNA: TGTTCCAGCAGCCTCGGACTAGCGGGAGTAGGGTCCTACAATGAGCAGTTCTTC
size: few; D: TRBD1; J: TRBJ1-1; length: 15; V: TRBV5-1; CDR3: CASSLTGGLNTEAFF; DNA: TGCGCCAGCAGCCTGACAGGGGGCTTGAACACTGAAGCTTTCTTT
size: few; D: TRBD2; J: TRBJ2-3; length: 15; V: TRBV7-2; CDR3: CASSFSGRAKDTQYF; DNA: TGTGCCAGCAGCTTTAGCGGGAGGGCCAAAGATACGCAGTATTTT
size: NA; D: TRBD2; J: TRBJ2-5; length: 17; V: TRBV5-4; CDR3: CASSFGLAGGQDETQYF; DNA: TGTGCCAGCAGCTTTGGGCTAGCGGGGGGGCAAGATGAGACCCAGTACTTC
size: few; D: TRBD2; J: TRBJ2-5; length: 14; V: TRBV7-3; CDR3: CASGESGSVKTQYF; DNA: TGTGCCAGTGGGGAGAGCGGGAGTGTTAAGACCCAGTACTTC
size: NA; D: NA; J: TRBJ2-7; length: 14; V: TRBV28; CDR3: CASSLRDNSYEQYF; DNA: TGTGCCAGCAGTCTCCGGGACAACTCCTACGAGCAGTACTTC
size: NA; D: NA; J: TRBJ2-6; length: 14; V: TRBV6-5; CDR3: CASSYRRGANVLTF; DNA: TGTGCCAGCAGTTACCGTCGGGGGGCCAACGTCCTGACTTTC
size: NA; D: TRBD2; J: TRBJ2-1; length: 15; V: TRBV2; CDR3: CASSEWSLADNEQFF; DNA: TGTGCCAGCAGTGAATGGAGTCTAGCGGACAATGAGCAGTTCTTC
size: NA; D: NA; J: TRBJ1-6; length: 13; V: TRBV5-5; CDR3: CASSGRGYSPLHF; DNA: TGTGCCAGCAGCGGCCGAGGGTATTCACCCCTCCACTTT
size: few; D: TRBD1; J: TRBJ1-1; length: 13; V: TRBV6-5; CDR3: CASRVTGTFEAFF; DNA: TGTGCCAGCAGAGTGACAGGGACCTTTGAAGCTTTCTTT
size: NA; D: NA; J: TRBJ2-6; length: 18; V: TRBV5-1; CDR3: CASSFGENGLSGANVLTF; DNA: TGCGCCAGCAGCTTCGGGGAGAACGGCCTCTCTGGGGCCAACGTCCTGACTTTC
size: NA; D: NA; J: TRBJ2-1; length: 12; V: TRBV23-1; CDR3: CASSHRGFEQFF; DNA: TGCGCCAGCAGTCACAGGGGTTTTGAGCAGTTCTTC
size: NA; D: NA; J: TRBJ1-2; length: 14; V: TRBV4-1; CDR3: CASSQTVFRYGYTF; DNA: TGCGCCAGCAGCCAAACAGTATTTCGCTATGGCTACACCTTC
size: few; D: NA; J: TRBJ2-7; length: 16; V: TRBV5-1; CDR3: CASSASLGGHFSEQYF; DNA: TGCGCCAGCAGCGCTTCTTTGGGCGGGCATTTCTCTGAGCAGTACTTC
size: NA; D: TRBD2; J: TRBJ2-5; length: 15; V: TRBV4-1; CDR3: CASSQAGGPSETQYF; DNA: TGCGCCAGCAGCCAAGCGGGGGGGCCGTCAGAGACCCAGTACTTC
size: NA; D: TRBD2; J: TRBJ2-5; length: 18; V: TRBV19; CDR3: CASSTTPFIAGGQETQYF; DNA: TGTGCCAGTAGTACAACTCCTTTTATAGCGGGGGGGCAAGAGACCCAGTACTTC
size: NA; D: NA; J: TRBJ1-1; length: 15; V: TRBV18; CDR3: CASSPRGGAYTEAFF; DNA: TGTGCCAGCTCACCACGAGGAGGGGCCTACACTGAAGCTTTCTTT
size: NA; D: TRBD1; J: TRBJ1-1; length: 13; V: TRBV29-1; CDR3: CSAGTGGFTEAFF; DNA: TGCAGCGCTGGGACAGGGGGTTTCACTGAAGCTTTCTTT
size: NA; D: NA; J: TRBJ1-1; length: 13; V: TRBV7-9; CDR3: CASSQLGDTEAFF; DNA: TGTGCCAGCAGTCAGTTAGGGGACACTGAAGCTTTCTTT
size: NA; D: NA; J: TRBJ1-1; length: 12; V: TRBV30; CDR3: CAATPRNTEAFF; DNA: TGTGCCGCTACCCCGAGGAACACTGAAGCTTTCTTT
size: NA; D: TRBD2; J: TRBJ2-3; length: 16; V: TRBV5-4; CDR3: CASSRLAGLVPDTQYF; DNA: TGTGCCAGCAGCCGGTTAGCGGGACTCGTCCCAGATACGCAGTATTTT
size: few; D: NA; J: TRBJ1-5; length: 11; V: TRBV6-1; CDR3: CASSLNQPQHF; DNA: TGTGCCAGCAGCCTGAATCAGCCCCAGCATTTT
size: NA; D: NA; J: TRBJ2-7; length: 13; V: TRBV18; CDR3: CASSRDITYEQYF; DNA: TGTGCCAGCTCCCGAGACATAACCTACGAGCAGTACTTC
size: NA; D: TRBD2; J: TRBJ2-3; length: 17; V: TRBV18; CDR3: CASSPPGLAGGADTQYF; DNA: TGTGCCAGCTCACCACCTGGACTAGCGGGAGGAGCAGATACGCAGTATTTT
size: NA; D: NA; J: TRBJ2-1; length: 16; V: TRBV4-1; CDR3: CASSQDSPRGYNEQFF; DNA: TGCGCCAGCAGCCAAGACTCCCCCCGGGGCTACAATGAGCAGTTCTTC
size: NA; D: NA; J: TRBJ2-7; length: 14; V: TRBV6-6; CDR3: CASSYEQKPYEQYF; DNA: TGTGCCAGCAGTTACGAACAGAAACCCTACGAGCAGTACTTC
size: NA; D: NA; J: TRBJ1-5; length: 14; V: TRBV6-5; CDR3: CASSYGQNRQPQHF; DNA: TGTGCCAGCAGTTACGGGCAGAATCGTCAGCCCCAGCATTTT
size: few; D: TRBD2; J: TRBJ2-3; length: 17; V: TRBV19; CDR3: CASSIVAGGSSTDTQYF; DNA: TGTGCCAGTAGTATAGTAGCGGGGGGGTCTAGCACAGATACGCAGTATTTT
size: few; D: NA; J: TRBJ2-1; length: 10; V: TRBV7-9; CDR3: CASSYTTGFF; DNA: TGTGCCAGCAGCTACACAACGGGGTTCTTC
size: NA; D: NA; J: TRBJ2-4; length: 13; V: TRBV7-3; CDR3: CASSQGPKNIQYF; DNA: TGTGCCAGCAGCCAGGGGCCCAAAAACATTCAGTACTTC
size: few; D: NA; J: TRBJ1-3; length: 14; V: TRBV7-8; CDR3: CASSPKDTGTTIYF; DNA: TGTGCCAGCAGCCCGAAGGACACCGGAACCACCATATATTTT
size: NA; D: NA; J: TRBJ2-1; length: 13; V: TRBV6-5; CDR3: CASSALMRGEQFF; DNA: TGTGCCAGCAGTGCCCTTATGAGAGGTGAGCAGTTCTTC